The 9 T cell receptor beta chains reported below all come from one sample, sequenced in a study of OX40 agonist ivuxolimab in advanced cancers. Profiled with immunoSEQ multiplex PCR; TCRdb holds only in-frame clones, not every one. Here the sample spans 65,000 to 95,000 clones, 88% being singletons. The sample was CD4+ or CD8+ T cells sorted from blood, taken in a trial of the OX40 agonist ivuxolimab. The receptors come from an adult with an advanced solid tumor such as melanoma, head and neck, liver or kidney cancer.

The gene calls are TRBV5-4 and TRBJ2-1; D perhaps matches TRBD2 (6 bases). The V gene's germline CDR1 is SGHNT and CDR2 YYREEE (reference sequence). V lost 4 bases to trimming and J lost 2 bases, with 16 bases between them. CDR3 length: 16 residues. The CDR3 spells CASSPGGGIPYNEQFF. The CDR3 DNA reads TGTGCCAGCAGCCCCGGTGGGGGGATCCCCTACAATGAGCAGTTCTTC.

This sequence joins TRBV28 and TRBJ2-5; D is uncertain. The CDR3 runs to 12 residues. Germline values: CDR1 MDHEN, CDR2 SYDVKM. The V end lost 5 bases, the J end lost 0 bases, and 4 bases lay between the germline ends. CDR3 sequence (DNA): TGTGCCAGCAGTCCGTACCAAGAGACCCAGTACTTC. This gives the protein CASSPYQETQYF.

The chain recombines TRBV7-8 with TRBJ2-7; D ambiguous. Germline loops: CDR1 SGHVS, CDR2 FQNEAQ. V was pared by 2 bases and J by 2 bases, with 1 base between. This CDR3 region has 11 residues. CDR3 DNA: TGTGCCAGCAGCTTAACCTACGAGCAGTACTTC. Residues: CASSLTYEQYF.

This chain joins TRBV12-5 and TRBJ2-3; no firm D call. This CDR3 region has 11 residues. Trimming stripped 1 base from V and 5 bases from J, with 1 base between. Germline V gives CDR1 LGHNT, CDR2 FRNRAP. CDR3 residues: CASGLGDTQYF. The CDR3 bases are TGTGCTAGTGGTTTGGGAGATACGCAGTATTTT. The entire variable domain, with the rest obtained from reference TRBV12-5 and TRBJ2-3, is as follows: DARVTQTPRHKVTEMGQEVTMRCQPILGHNTVFWYRQTMMQGLELLAYFRNRAPLDDSGMPKDRFSAEMPDATLATLKIQPSEPRDSAVYFCASGLGDTQYFGPGTRLTVL.

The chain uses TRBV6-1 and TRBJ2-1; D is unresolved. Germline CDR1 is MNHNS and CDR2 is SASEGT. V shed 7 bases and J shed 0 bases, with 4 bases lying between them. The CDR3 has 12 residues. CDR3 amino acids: CASTSSYNEQFF. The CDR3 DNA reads TGTGCCAGCACGAGCTCCTACAATGAGCAGTTCTTC.

CDR3 loop: CARDWDRGSGKRDSYYEQYF. As DNA, the CDR3 is TGTGCCAGGGACTGGGACAGGGGCTCAGGTAAGCGGGACTCCTACTACGAGCAGTACTTC. The genes are TRBV21-1 and TRBJ2-7; TRBD1, the D gene given by the table, was not confirmed from the DNA. TRBV21-1 is annotated as a pseudogene. The CDR3 contains 20 residues.

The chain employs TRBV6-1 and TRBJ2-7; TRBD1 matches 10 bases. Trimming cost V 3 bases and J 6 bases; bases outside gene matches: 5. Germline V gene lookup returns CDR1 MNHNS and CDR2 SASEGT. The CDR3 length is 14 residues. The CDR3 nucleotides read TGTGCCAGCAGTGATCGGACAGGGGGGGTCGAGCAGTACTTC. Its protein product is CASSDRTGGVEQYF.

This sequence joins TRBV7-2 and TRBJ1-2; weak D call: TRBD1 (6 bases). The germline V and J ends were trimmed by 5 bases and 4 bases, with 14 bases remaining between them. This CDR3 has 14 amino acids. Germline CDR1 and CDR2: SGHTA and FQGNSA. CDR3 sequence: CASSPDPTGYGYTF. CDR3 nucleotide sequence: TGTGCCAGCAGCCCGGATCCGACAGGCTATGGCTACACCTTC.

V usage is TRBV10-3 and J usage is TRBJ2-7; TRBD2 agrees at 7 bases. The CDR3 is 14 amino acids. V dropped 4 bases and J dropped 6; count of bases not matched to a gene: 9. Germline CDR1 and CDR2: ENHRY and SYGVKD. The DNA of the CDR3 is TGTGCCATCAGTGTCGCCGCGGGAGTGGGCGAGCAGTACTTC. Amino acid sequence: CAISVAAGVGEQYF.